This entry lists 20 T cell receptor beta chains sequenced from one sample in a study of blood T cell repertoires in COVID-19. Only in-frame clones appear in the TCRdb table, and some are missing; sequencing was by immunoSEQ multiplex PCR. Of about 250,000 clones in the sample, 75% to 90% were seen once. Sequenced material: PBMCs or T cells enriched from blood (not recorded which). Every receptor here comes from a woman aged 18-29 years who had recovered from COVID-19.

The chain couples TRBV10-3 to TRBJ1-3; 7 nucleotides line up with TRBD1. CDR3 size: 16 residues. Trimming at V came to 4 bases and at J to 0 bases, leaving 6 bases not matched to a gene. The germline V gene has CDR1 ENHRY and CDR2 SYGVKD. CDR3 amino acids: CAISALGQSSGNTIYF. The CDR3 region has the DNA TGTGCCATCAGTGCCCTGGGACAGAGCTCTGGAAACACCATATATTTT.

This rearrangement joins TRBV24-1 to TRBJ2-1, with 7 bases that match TRBD1. The germline CDR1 and CDR2 sequences are KGHDR and SFDVKD. After removal of 3 bases from V and 3 bases from J, the junction contained 7 bases not matched to a gene. This CDR3 comprises 16 residues. CDR3 coding DNA: TGTGCCACCAGTGATCGCAGCGGACAGGTCTACAATGAGCAGTTCTTC. As protein: CATSDRSGQVYNEQFF.

J is TRBJ2-3 and V is TRBV30; 11 bases align to TRBD2. Looked up from germline, CDR1 is GTSNPN and CDR2 is SVGIG (reference sequence). This CDR3 contains 14 residues. J was trimmed by 6 bases and V by 3 bases; bases with no gene match: 5. For the CDR3, the DNA is TGTGCCTGGAGCCCTAGCGGGGGGTGGGATACGCAGTATTTT. It yields the protein CAWSPSGGWDTQYF.

The V and J genes are TRBV25-1 and TRBJ2-3, with D uncertain. Germline assignment: CDR1 MGHDK and CDR2 SYGVNS. This CDR3 spans 11 amino acids. Trimming cost V 5 bases and J 4 bases, with 4 bases left between them. The CDR3 DNA reads as TGTGCCAGCAGTTTATCAGATACGCAGTATTTT. This codes for CASSLSDTQYF.

The chain combines TRBV11-2 with TRBJ1-4; possible D gene TRBD1, 5 bases. The CDR3 is 13 amino acids. Germline V lookup: CDR1 SGHAT, CDR2 FQNNGV. V dropped 5 bases and J dropped 4 bases, with 8 bases sitting between them. CDR3 sequence: CASSRGSNEKLFF. The CDR3 DNA follows: TGTGCCAGCAGCAGGGGAAGTAATGAAAAACTGTTTTTT.

The rearrangement uses TRBV30 and TRBJ1-2, with D maybe TRBD1 (6 bases). V lost 1 base, J lost 5 bases, and 17 bases lay in between. The CDR3 is 15 amino acids. The germline V gene encodes CDR1 GTSNPN and CDR2 SVGIG (reference sequence). The CDR3 spells CAWSARRGGEYGYTF. DNA of the CDR3: TGTGCCTGGAGTGCGAGGAGGGGGGGCGAGTATGGCTACACCTTC.

This chain links TRBV11-3 with TRBJ2-1, with 7 bases lining up with TRBD1. Per the germline V gene, CDR1 is SGHNT and CDR2 is YENEEA. The CDR3 is 15 residues long. V gave up 0 bases and J gave up 1 base; unmatched junction bases: 0. The CDR3 coding sequence is TGTGCCAGCAGCTTAGACAGGGGGTCCTACAATGAGCAGTTCTTC. Translated: CASSLDRGSYNEQFF.

The chain carries TRBV30 and TRBJ2-7; tentative D call: TRBD2 (5 bases). The CDR3 is 13 amino acids. Germline V gene data show CDR1 as GTSNPN and CDR2 as SVGIG (reference sequence). Trimming removed 2 bases from V and 6 bases from J, with 14 bases in between. CDR3 sequence (DNA): TGTGCCTGGAGTCGGCTAGCTCCGGGCGAGCAGTACTTC. Translation gives CAWSRLAPGEQYF.

The genes are TRBV12-5 and TRBJ2-7; D unresolved. Germline V gene lookup returns CDR1 LGHNT and CDR2 FRNRAP. V lost 3 bases and J lost 0, with 21 bases in between. The CDR3 has 18 residues. The CDR3 DNA sequence: TGTGCTAGTGGTTTTGATGTGGGCCGGTCTAAACTCTCCTACGAGCAGTACTTC. Its translation: CASGFDVGRSKLSYEQYF.

The rearrangement joins TRBV29-1 to TRBJ2-5, with 8 bases that match TRBD2. V lost 7 bases to trimming and J lost 5 bases; unmatched junction nucleotides: 9. Germline V gene sequence: CDR1 SQVTM, CDR2 ANQGSEA. CDR3 size: 13 residues. As DNA, the CDR3 is TGCAGCGGCCAAGGGTCGGGGGGGGAGACCCAGTACTTC. It encodes CSGQGSGGETQYF.

This chain connects TRBV5-1 to TRBJ2-5; D might be TRBD2 (5 bases). V shed 3 bases and J shed 2 bases, with 11 bases lying between them. Germline V gene lookup returns CDR1 SGHRS and CDR2 YFSETQ. The length of the CDR3 is 14 residues. The CDR3 reads CASSSLTGQETQYF. The DNA for the CDR3 is TGCGCCAGCAGCTCCCTTACGGGGCAAGAGACCCAGTACTTC.

The rearrangement links TRBV18 to TRBJ1-1; 7 bases match TRBD1. CDR3 length: 16 amino acids. V dropped 4 bases and J dropped 4; count of bases not matched to a gene: 12. Germline CDR1 KGHSH, CDR2 LQKENI. The chain's CDR3 is CASSRTTGAGGTEAFF. The CDR3 DNA sequence: TGTGCCAGCTCACGCACAACAGGGGCGGGGGGCACTGAAGCTTTCTTT.

This chain links TRBV18 with TRBJ2-1, with D possibly matching TRBD2 (6 bases). Trimming cost V 4 bases and J 4 bases, with 17 bases left between them. The CDR3 runs to 16 residues. Per germline, CDR1 KGHSH and CDR2 LQKENI. CDR3 in amino acids: CASSLGRDSLYNEQFF. DNA of the CDR3: TGTGCCAGCTCACTTGGCCGGGACTCCCTTTACAATGAGCAGTTCTTC. The variable domain in full, completed from reference TRBV18 and TRBJ2-1, reads NAGVMQNPRHLVRRRGQEARLRCSPMKGHSHVYWYRQLPEEGLKFMVYLQKENIIDESGMPKERFSAEFPKEGPSILRIQQVVRGDSAAYFCASSLGRDSLYNEQFFGPGTRLTVL.

The V and J genes are TRBV5-1 and TRBJ2-3; 11 nucleotides agree with TRBD1. This CDR3 region has 17 residues. V lost 4 bases to trimming and J lost 5 bases; unmatched junction nucleotides: 12. CDR1 is SGHRS, CDR2 YFSETQ, per germline. CDR3 amino acids: CASSPGTGTGGRDTQYF. CDR3 sequence (DNA): TGCGCCAGCAGCCCCGGCACCGGGACAGGGGGAAGAGATACGCAGTATTTT.

V usage is TRBV12-3 or TRBV12-4 and J usage is TRBJ1-2; D ambiguous. The CDR3 consists of 13 residues. V lost 6 bases and J 8 bases, leaving 16 bases between the germline ends. In DNA, the CDR3 is TGTGCCAGCAGCCCAAGTGGCCGGAGCGGCTACACCTTC. Amino acids: CASSPSGRSGYTF.

J is TRBJ2-7 and V is TRBV4-2; TRBD1 matches 8 bases. Germline lookup yields CDR1 LGHNA and CDR2 YNFKEQ. Trimming removed 0 bases from V and 3 bases from J; junction bases left unmatched: 7. The CDR3 length is 16 residues. The CDR3 nucleotides read TGTGCCAGCAGCCAAGATTGGACAGGGAATAGCTACGAGCAGTACTTC. Its translation: CASSQDWTGNSYEQYF.

The CDR3 coding sequence is TGCGCCAGCAGTGAGTGGGGAGCGGGGGCCAGGGATGAGCAGTTCTTC. It specifies CASSEWGAGARDEQFF. The V gene is TRBV10-2, the J gene TRBJ2-1; 8 bases are shared with TRBD2. In germline, CDR1 is WSHSY, CDR2 SAAADI. V shed 1 base, J shed 8 bases, and the junction held 10 bases outside the gene matches. The CDR3 contains 16 residues.

The gene calls are TRBV5-1 and TRBJ2-2; D unresolved. Per germline, CDR1 SGHRS and CDR2 YFSETQ. Trimming stripped 2 bases from V and 4 bases from J, with 9 bases between. The CDR3 runs to 14 residues. CDR3: CASSLFQATGELFF. CDR3 nucleotide sequence: TGCGCCAGCAGCTTATTCCAGGCCACCGGGGAGCTGTTTTTT. Combining the CDR3 with reference TRBV5-1 and TRBJ2-2 gives the whole variable domain KAGVTQTPRYLIKTRGQQVTLSCSPISGHRSVSWYQQTPGQGLQFLFEYFSETQRNKGNFPGRFSGRQFSNSRSEMNVSTLELGDSALYLCASSLFQATGELFFGEGSRLTVL.

The chain links TRBV5-1 to TRBJ1-1; D perhaps matches TRBD1 (5 bases). The CDR3 is made up of 17 amino acids. V lost 0 bases, J lost 1 base, and 16 bases lay in between. Germline CDR1 and CDR2: SGHRS and YFSETQ. This CDR3 is CASSLGVGGGKNTEAFF. In nucleotides, the CDR3 is TGCGCCAGCAGCTTGGGGGTCGGGGGAGGTAAGAACACTGAAGCTTTCTTT.

The rearrangement links TRBV28 to TRBJ1-5, with 7 bases that match TRBD1. Germline-derived CDR1 and CDR2 are MDHEN and SYDVKM. The CDR3 runs 14 residues. The V gene end was trimmed by 5 bases and the J gene end by 0 bases; junction bases not matched to a gene: 1. The CDR3 spells CASSQGGSNQPQHF. For the CDR3, the DNA is TGTGCCAGCAGTCAGGGGGGTAGCAATCAGCCCCAGCATTTT.